This T cell receptor (beta chain) emerged from a study of T cells in Graves' hyperthyroidism and ophthalmopathy. Across the study: The blood sample was taken at first diagnosis, before treatment began. Study-wide results and caveats: In blood, most of the thyroid clonotypes expanded above 0.001 were also present.

The CDR3 length is 17 residues. Germline values: CDR1 SGHTA, CDR2 FQGNSA. The V and J ends lost 5 bases and 3 bases, in that order; junction bases with no gene match: 12. Newly diagnosed patients aged 18 to 65 had hyperthyroidism of under 2 months' duration. Any patient presenting with uncontrolled infection, other autoimmune disease, pregnancy or lactation was left out. Amplified regions were TCR beta CDR3 sequences from RNA transcripts. A first-round RT-PCR of the TCR CDR3 used the HTBI primer set. TCRdb called the multiplex PCR reads again in MiXCR, with one record for every CDR3 protein. The sample shows hundreds of thousands of distinct CDR3 sequences, around 13% of them seen only once. The sample holds many counts of this clonotype. The antigen remains undetermined.

The V and J genes are TRBV7-2 and TRBJ2-3; TRBD2 matches 9 bases. This TCR came from a woman younger than 30 with Graves' hyperthyroidism. The sequencing sample was made of blood. CDR3 DNA sequence: TGTGCCAGCAGCCGAGCAAAGCGGGAGGTAGTAACAGATACGCAGTATTTT. This sequence encodes CASSRAKREVVTDTQYF.